This T cell receptor (beta chain) was documented in a study of graft-versus-host responses after intestinal transplantation. Background on the study: All recipients were transplanted with multivisceral, liver-intestinal, or isolated intestinal grafts. Anti-thymocyte globulin induction, then tacrolimus and steroids for around 3 years, went to all recipients.

This CDR3 region has 15 residues. The germline V and J ends were trimmed by 4 bases and 6 bases, with 19 bases remaining between them. Germline V gives CDR1 MNHEY, CDR2 SMNVEV (reference sequence). Here immunoSEQ multiplex PCR was the method, and the copy in TCRdb shows in-frame clones only, minus some. The data show more than 100,000 clones, 85% to 95% seen once. This clone appeared a single time. Its antigen remains unknown. The sequence derives from a human donor who received an intestinal transplant. V gene TRBV27 combines with J gene TRBJ2-7, with a possible D match to TRBD2 (5 bases). Sequencing used unstimulated CD8+ T cells sorted from spleen or lymph node cells, obtained before intestinal transplant. The CDR3 DNA is TGTGCCAGCAGTTCCTCTATTCTACGGAGGAGCGAGCAGTACTTC. It encodes CASSSSILRRSEQYF.